This section outlines one T cell receptor beta chain sequence together with its context. This clone was detected only once. The antigen it binds to is not known. Per-base quality was not reported, and no clone a single base away is much larger than it. These data are taken from a study of cytomegalovirus exposure and HLA in healthy donors (dated by TCRdb to about 2017). About the study as a whole: The roughly 650 repertoires of the first cohort and the roughly 120 validation repertoires were produced on the same platform, according to a later analysis. The study aimed to test whether signatures of past pathogen exposure could be identified by cataloging public T cell receptors. Along with the roughly 610-subject first cohort, a separate validation cohort of over 90 different subjects was used. To predict cytomegalovirus infection status, the study combined high-throughput TCR immunosequencing, statistical association of individual TCRs with disease status, and machine learning.

Overall study outcomes, separate from this receptor: The authors suggested that the approach could potentially be extended to other disease states and immunological phenotypes. In vitro tests confirmed that three of the cytomegalovirus-associated TCR beta chains recognize cytomegalovirus antigens. Most TCR sequences were observed very rarely across donors, whereas some public TCRs were present in many individuals. Of the cluster scores, approximately 95% were above 0 in a later analysis, which found that TCRs clustered in the first cohort also tended to co-occur in the 120 or so validation repertoires. A total of 150 to 200 TCR beta chains were listed by the study as associated with cytomegalovirus. The classifier was reported to diagnose cytomegalovirus status with high specificity and sensitivity in both the original cohort and the validation cohort. A later analysis had no HLA typing for the validation cohort, so co-occurrence there was scored across all 130 or so repertoires.

The donors were included in the validation cohort of approximately 130 subjects, a group kept apart from the roughly 610-subject first cohort. Libraries were made using the immunoSEQ multiplex PCR assay. In the source study's methods: A statistical classification framework was developed to diagnose cytomegalovirus status using the catalog of TCR beta chain sequences. Sourced from immuneACCESS, this table was stored by TCRdb with only in-frame sequences that have V and J called. A share of the clones is absent; for the studies checked, an unresolved V gene accounts for under half, and the remainder has no known explanation. That table is the source of V, J and clone size, and D and trimming were worked out from the DNA. This sample comprises around 150,000 clones, more than 85% of them detected only once. About 0.65% of the sample is in the top ten clones. What was sequenced was PBMCs. The sequence derives from a man aged 18 to 30 in good health and CMV-seronegative.

At the DNA level, the sequence is TGTGCCAGCAGCTTGGACAGGGGGACGCAGTATTTT. Translated, it gives CASSLDRGTQYF. The sequence is built from TRBV2 and TRBJ2-3; TRBD1 fits 10 bases in the junction. As encoded in the germline V gene, CDR1 is SNHLY while CDR2 is FYNNEI. The CDR3 goes from the cysteine to the phenylalanine over 12 residues. Just the 36-base CDR3 DNA is kept, in frame starting at base 1. The V end gives up 6 bases and the J end 9 bases, leaving 3 bases in the junction not matched to a gene.